This T cell receptor beta chain derives from a study of Ad26.COV2.S vaccination and SARS-CoV-2 variants. General observations from the study: With respect to non-spike TCR breadth, vaccine and placebo recipients were similar.

Looked up from germline, CDR1 is LGHNA and CDR2 is YSLEER. The CDR3 runs to 15 residues. The V end lost 0 bases, the J end lost 2 bases, and 10 bases lay between the germline ends. Here immunoSEQ multiplex PCR was the method, and the copy in TCRdb shows in-frame clones only, minus some. This repertoire shows more than 300,000 clones, around 89% found once; its top ten account for about 4.6%. The treatment is: over 15 received Ad26.COV2.S at low or high dose, single or two shots; about 5 received placebo; per-sample allocation not given. Samples analyzed were those drawn on day 63 after the first vaccine or placebo injection. It was an adult aged 18-55 years in Boston who was the donor. This clone appeared once. Antigen: not known.

This specimen was peripheral blood, taken in a trial of Ad26.COV2.S vaccine versus placebo. The origin of this receptor is a person between 18 and 65 years old who received the Ad26.COV2.S COVID-19 vaccine or a placebo. The chain recombines TRBV4-3 with TRBJ1-2, with D tentatively TRBD1 (6 bases). The CDR3 is CASSQERGTNYGYTF. CDR3 sequence (DNA): TGCGCCAGCAGCCAAGAGAGGGGGACGAACTATGGCTACACCTTC.